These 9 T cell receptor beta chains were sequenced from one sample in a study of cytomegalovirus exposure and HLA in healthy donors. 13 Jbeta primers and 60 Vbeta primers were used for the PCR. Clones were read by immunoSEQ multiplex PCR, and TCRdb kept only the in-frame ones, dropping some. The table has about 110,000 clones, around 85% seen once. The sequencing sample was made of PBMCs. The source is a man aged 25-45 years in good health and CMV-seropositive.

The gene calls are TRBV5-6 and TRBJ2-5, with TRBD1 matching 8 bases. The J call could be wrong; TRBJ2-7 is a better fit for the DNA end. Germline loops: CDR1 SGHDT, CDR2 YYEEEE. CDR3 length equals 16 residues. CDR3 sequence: CASSRGQGTIAYEQYF. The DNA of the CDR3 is TGTGCCAGCAGCAGAGGACAGGGCACAATAGCCTACGAGCAGTACTTC.

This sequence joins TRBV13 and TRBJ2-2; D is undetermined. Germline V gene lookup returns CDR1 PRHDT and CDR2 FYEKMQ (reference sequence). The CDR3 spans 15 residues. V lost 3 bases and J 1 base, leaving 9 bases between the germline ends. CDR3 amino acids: CASSFGSRNTGELFF. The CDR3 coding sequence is TGTGCCAGCAGCTTCGGGTCCCGGAACACCGGGGAGCTGTTTTTT. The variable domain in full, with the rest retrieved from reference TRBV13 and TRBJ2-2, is AAGVIQSPRHLIKEKRETATLKCYPIPRHDTVYWYQQGPGQDPQFLISFYEKMQSDKGSIPDRFSAQQFSDYHSELNMSSLELGDSALYFCASSFGSRNTGELFFGEGSRLTVL.

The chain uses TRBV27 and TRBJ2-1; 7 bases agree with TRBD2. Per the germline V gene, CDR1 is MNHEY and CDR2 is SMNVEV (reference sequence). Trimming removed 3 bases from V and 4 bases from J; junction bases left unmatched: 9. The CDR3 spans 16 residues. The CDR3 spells CASSFLSGTTYNEQFF. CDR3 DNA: TGTGCCAGCAGTTTTCTCAGCGGGACGACGTACAATGAGCAGTTCTTC.

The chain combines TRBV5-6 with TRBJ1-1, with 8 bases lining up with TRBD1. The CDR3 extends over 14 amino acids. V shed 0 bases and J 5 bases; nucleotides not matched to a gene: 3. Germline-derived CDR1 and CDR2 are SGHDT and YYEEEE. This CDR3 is CASSLDRGGTEAFF. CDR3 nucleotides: TGTGCCAGCAGCTTGGACAGGGGGGGAACTGAAGCTTTCTTT.

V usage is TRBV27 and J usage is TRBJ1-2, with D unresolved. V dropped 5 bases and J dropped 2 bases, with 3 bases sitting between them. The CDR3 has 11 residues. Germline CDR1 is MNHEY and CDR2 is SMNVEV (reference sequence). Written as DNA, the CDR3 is TGTGCCAGCAGTGCGAACTATGGCTACACCTTC. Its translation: CASSANYGYTF.

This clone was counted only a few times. The chain's CDR3 is CASSEGTGGVNEQFF. CDR3 sequence (DNA): TGTGCCAGCAGTGAAGGAACAGGGGGCGTCAATGAGCAGTTCTTC. This sequence joins TRBV2 and TRBJ2-1; 9 bases align to TRBD1. The J segment lost 6 bases and the V segment lost 1 base, leaving 4 bases of the junction unmatched. The CDR3 covers 15 residues. Germline V gene sequence: CDR1 SNHLY, CDR2 FYNNEI.

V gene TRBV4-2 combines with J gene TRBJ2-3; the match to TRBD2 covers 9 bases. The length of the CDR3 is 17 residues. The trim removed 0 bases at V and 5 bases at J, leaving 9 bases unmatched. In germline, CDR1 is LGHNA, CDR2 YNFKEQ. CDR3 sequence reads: CASSQDGGKRGVDTQYF. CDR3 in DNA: TGTGCCAGCAGCCAAGATGGGGGGAAGCGGGGGGTAGATACGCAGTATTTT.

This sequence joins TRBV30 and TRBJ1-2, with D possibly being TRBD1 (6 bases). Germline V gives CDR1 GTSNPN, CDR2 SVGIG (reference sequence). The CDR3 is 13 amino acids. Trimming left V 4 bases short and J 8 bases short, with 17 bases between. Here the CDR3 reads CAWTSLGGRGYTF. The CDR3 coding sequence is TGTGCCTGGACTTCTCTAGGGGGAAGAGGCTACACCTTC.

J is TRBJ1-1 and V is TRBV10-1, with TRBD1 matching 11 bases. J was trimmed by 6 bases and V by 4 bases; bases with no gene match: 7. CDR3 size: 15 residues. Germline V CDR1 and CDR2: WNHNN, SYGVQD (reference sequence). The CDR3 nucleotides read TGCGCCAGCAGTGTAGGACAGGGGGCTTTTTCTGAAGCTTTCTTT. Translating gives CASSVGQGAFSEAFF.